The rows below give T cell receptor beta chains drawn from one sample of a study of blood T cell repertoires in COVID-19. The assay was immunoSEQ multiplex PCR, and TCRdb's table has in-frame clones only and misses some. The table includes roughly 250,000 clones, about 81% detected once. The sample taken for sequencing was peripheral blood. Receptors originate from a woman in her sixties with active or convalescent COVID-19. Each CDR3 is given with its conserved first and last residue. Fields, in order: J gene, clone size, V gene, D gene, CDR3 protein, CDR3 DNA. D genes are given only for firm matches. Clone size appears in some rows only: once, few, many, or a class for an expanded clone.

TRBJ2-1 NA TRBV7-3 TRBD2 CASSPRGLAGGNVQFF TGTGCCAGCAGCCCCCGTGGACTAGCGGGGGGCAACGTGCAGTTCTTC
TRBJ2-4 NA TRBV7-9 NA CASSLRRDKTKNIQYF TGTGCCAGCAGCTTACGTCGAGACAAGACCAAAAACATTCAGTACTTC
TRBJ2-7 NA TRBV10-3 NA CAISRSLYEQYF TGTGCCATCAGCAGGTCGCTTTACGAGCAGTACTTC
TRBJ2-3 NA TRBV7-7 NA CASSLGDSRRGTDTQYF TGTGCTAGCAGCTTAGGGGACTCCCGGCGGGGCACAGATACGCAGTATTTT
TRBJ1-1 NA TRBV21-1 NA CASSSRDRRNTEAFF TGTGCCAGCAGCTCTCGGGACAGGCGGAACACTGAAGCTTTCTTT
TRBJ1-1 NA TRBV4-1 NA CASSQTSRAGGSAEAFF TGCGCCAGCAGCCAAACTTCACGGGCGGGGGGCTCGGCTGAAGCTTTCTTT
TRBJ2-3 NA TRBV5-4 TRBD2 CASSLGGTSGGARDTQYF TGTGCCAGCAGCTTGGGTGGGACTAGCGGGGGGGCCAGAGATACGCAGTATTTT
TRBJ2-2 few TRBV7-6 TRBD2 CASSLAPAGGPGGELFF TGTGCCAGCAGCTTAGCGCCAGCGGGGGGGCCTGGCGGGGAGCTGTTTTTT
TRBJ1-2 NA TRBV19 NA CASTSRGGGYGYTF TGTGCCAGTACGTCAAGGGGGGGCGGCTATGGCTACACCTTC
TRBJ2-4 NA TRBV7-2 NA CASSPARGLAKNIQYF TGTGCCAGCAGCCCGGCTAGAGGTTTAGCCAAAAACATTCAGTACTTC
TRBJ1-2 few TRBV2 TRBD1 CASVGQLSNYGYTF TGTGCCAGCGTGGGACAGCTTTCTAACTATGGCTACACCTTC
TRBJ1-5 NA TRBV29-1 NA CSARTSNQPQHF TGCAGCGCCCGGACAAGCAATCAGCCCCAGCATTTT
TRBJ1-5 NA TRBV6-5 NA CASSRQRNQPQHF TGTGCCAGCAGTAGACAGCGAAATCAGCCCCAGCATTTT
TRBJ2-1 NA TRBV21-1 NA CASSNRLAGKHEQFF TGTGCCAGCAGCAATCGACTAGCGGGTAAGCATGAGCAGTTCTTC
TRBJ2-5 NA TRBV28 NA CASRLGRWMEETQYF TGTGCCAGCAGGTTGGGCAGGTGGATGGAAGAGACCCAGTACTTC
TRBJ1-5 NA TRBV6-1 NA CASSEAGVDQPQHF TGTGCCAGCAGTGAAGCAGGGGTTGATCAGCCCCAGCATTTT
TRBJ1-2 NA TRBV6-5 NA CASRLGGLGGYTF TGTGCCAGCAGGTTGGGGGGGTTGGGTGGCTACACCTTC
TRBJ2-7 NA TRBV6-6 TRBD1 CASSFAQGGFEQYF TGTGCCAGCAGTTTCGCACAGGGGGGATTCGAGCAGTACTTC
TRBJ2-5 once TRBV28 NA CASSLWGAGVETQYF TGTGCCAGCAGTTTATGGGGGGCTGGGGTGGAGACCCAGTACTTC
TRBJ2-2 NA TRBV6-5 NA CASSYSGQGRTGELFF TGTGCCAGCAGTTACTCCGGGCAGGGTCGTACCGGGGAGCTGTTTTTT
TRBJ1-1 NA TRBV7-8 NA CASSYQRDTEAFF TGTGCCAGCAGCTATCAGAGGGACACTGAAGCTTTCTTT
TRBJ1-3 NA TRBV7-2 TRBD1 CASSPGTGTGNTIYF TGTGCCAGCAGCCCGGGGACAGGGACTGGAAACACCATATATTTT
TRBJ1-1 NA TRBV29-1 TRBD1 CSVIQGVAEAFF TGCAGCGTAATACAGGGGGTCGCTGAAGCTTTCTTT
TRBJ1-2 NA TRBV29-1 NA CSVSSGLGYTF TGCAGCGTCTCGTCCGGGTTGGGCTACACCTTC
TRBJ1-5 NA TRBV5-5 TRBD1 CASSFTGGDQPQHF TGTGCCAGCAGCTTCACAGGGGGGGATCAGCCCCAGCATTTT
TRBJ1-3 NA TRBV4-2 TRBD1 CASSHRQGLQGPYSGNTIYF TGTGCCAGCAGCCACAGACAGGGGCTCCAGGGGCCCTACTCTGGAAACACCATATATTTT
TRBJ1-5 NA TRBV12-3/TRBV12-4 NA CASKTEEGQPQHF TGTGCCAGCAAAACCGAGGAGGGTCAGCCCCAGCATTTT
TRBJ2-3 NA TRBV11-2 NA CASSLGHGRDTQYF TGTGCCAGCAGCCTCGGACACGGTAGAGATACGCAGTATTTT
TRBJ1-6 NA TRBV14 NA CASSLLADSPLHF TGTGCCAGCAGCCTATTAGCGGATTCACCCCTCCACTTT
TRBJ2-5 NA TRBV7-8 NA CASSRKETQYF TGTGCCAGCAGCCGTAAAGAGACCCAGTACTTC